The 2 T cell receptor beta chains listed next were all sequenced from one sample in a study of cytomegalovirus exposure and HLA in healthy donors. The primer mix had 60 Vbeta and 13 Jbeta primers. Clones were sequenced by immunoSEQ multiplex PCR, and TCRdb holds only the in-frame ones, with some missing. Of more than 95,000 clones in the sample, approximately 80% were seen once. The sample was PBMCs. These receptors were taken from a man aged 35-49 years in good health and CMV-seronegative.

J is TRBJ1-6 and V is TRBV28; D may be TRBD1 (6 bases). V dropped 5 bases and J dropped 7 bases, with 15 bases sitting between them. Per the germline V gene, CDR1 is MDHEN and CDR2 is SYDVKM. This CDR3 spans 15 amino acids. CDR3 amino acids: CASSPSTGNNSPLHF. The CDR3 region has the DNA TGTGCCAGCAGTCCCTCAACAGGGAACAATTCACCCCTCCACTTT.

The CDR3 here is CASSQTGAGEQYF. CDR3 DNA sequence: TGCGCCAGCAGCCAAACAGGGGCGGGTGAGCAGTACTTC. The chain recombines TRBV4-1 with TRBJ2-7, with 7 bases that match TRBD1. The V gene end was trimmed by 2 bases and the J gene end by 7 bases; junction bases not matched to a gene: 5. The CDR3 is 13 residues long. CDR1 is MGHRA and CDR2 is YSYEKL in the germline V gene.